This T cell receptor beta chain is drawn from a study of beta chain features in type 1 diabetes. This CDR3 is 14 amino acids long. Germline CDR1 is GTSNPN and CDR2 is SVGIG (reference sequence). Trimming stripped 0 bases from V and 7 bases from J, with 13 bases between. Expressed TCRB transcripts were sequenced, since all the RNA that had been isolated was reverse transcribed. Some clones are missing from TCRdb's copy, which holds only in-frame ones; the method was immunoSEQ multiplex PCR. The repertoire consists of tens of thousands of clones, with around 32% occurring once and the leading ten covering about 0.48%.

The V gene is TRBV30, the J gene TRBJ1-5; D is undetermined. The specimen sequenced was stem cell memory CD4+ T cells from blood. The clonotype comes from a woman between 18 and 30 years old in good health. CDR3 in amino acids: CAWSVERGSQPQHF. The CDR3 coding sequence is TGTGCCTGGAGTGTAGAGCGGGGTAGCCAGCCCCAGCATTTT.